The 24 T cell receptor beta chains listed next were all sequenced from one sample in a study of blood T cell repertoires in COVID-19. TCRdb's copy holds only in-frame clones and misses some; the assay was immunoSEQ multiplex PCR. The sample consists of 200,000 to 250,000 clones, roughly 86% of them appearing once. Material: peripheral blood. The receptors originated from a woman in her forties or fifties with COVID-19, enrolled during active disease.

This chain connects TRBV7-9 to TRBJ2-6; 8 bases are shared with TRBD1. Looked up from germline, CDR1 is SEHNR and CDR2 is FQNEAQ (reference sequence). V lost 5 bases, J lost 0 bases, and 6 bases stayed unmatched. The CDR3 is made up of 17 amino acids. DNA for the CDR3: TGTGCCAGCAGCCTGCGGACAGGGCCCTCTGGGGCCAACGTCCTGACTTTC. Translating gives CASSLRTGPSGANVLTF.

This chain joins TRBV27 and TRBJ2-1, with 9 bases fitting TRBD2. This CDR3 is built from 15 residues. With 2 bases clipped from V and 7 bases from J, the junction kept 6 bases outside the gene matches. Germline loops: CDR1 MNHEY, CDR2 SMNVEV (reference sequence). The CDR3 spells CASSLPAGGRNEQFF. The DNA for the CDR3 is TGTGCCAGCAGTTTACCCGCGGGGGGGCGTAATGAGCAGTTCTTC.

J is TRBJ2-1 and V is TRBV5-6, with TRBD2 identical over 7 bases. This CDR3 spans 14 amino acids. Looked up from germline, CDR1 is SGHDT and CDR2 is YYEEEE. The J segment lost 4 bases and the V segment lost 1 base, leaving 2 bases of the junction unmatched. DNA of the CDR3: TGTGCCAGCAGCTTGAGCGGGGTTTACAATGAGCAGTTCTTC. Residues: CASSLSGVYNEQFF.

This chain joins TRBV5-6 and TRBJ1-4; 9 bases are shared with TRBD1. The CDR3 has 15 residues. Looked up from germline, CDR1 is SGHDT and CDR2 is YYEEEE. V was clipped by 4 bases and J by 7 bases; unmatched bases: 8. CDR3 in DNA: TGTGCCAGCAGCGACACAGGGGGCCCAGGTGAAAAACTGTTTTTT. Translating gives CASSDTGGPGEKLFF.

The CDR3 loop is CSVEAARAAEAFF. The CDR3 DNA reads TGCAGCGTTGAAGCGGCCAGGGCGGCTGAAGCTTTCTTT. The chain employs TRBV29-1 and TRBJ1-1; tentatively, D is TRBD1 (5 bases). This CDR3 comprises 13 residues. Per germline, CDR1 SQVTM and CDR2 ANQGSEA. V was cut by 1 base and J by 6 bases, with 12 bases left in between. The full variable domain, rest sourced from reference TRBV29-1 and TRBJ1-1, is SAVISQKPSRDICQRGTSLTIQCQVDSQVTMMFWYRQQPGQSLTLIATANQGSEATYESGFVIDKFPISRPNLTFSTLTVSNMSPEDSSIYLCSVEAARAAEAFFGQGTRLTVV.

This chain connects TRBV6-2 or TRBV6-3 to TRBJ1-5; 7 bases match TRBD1. Germline lookup yields CDR1 MNHEY and CDR2 SVGEGT. CDR3 length: 13 amino acids. The trim removed 5 bases at V and 9 bases at J, leaving 7 bases unmatched. The CDR3 spells CASSIQGNLPQHF. The CDR3, as DNA: TGTGCCAGCAGTATACAGGGGAATTTGCCCCAGCATTTT.

This clone was counted a single time. V and J are TRBV27 and TRBJ2-5, with D possibly TRBD2 on 6 matching bases. The CDR3 consists of 16 residues. CDR1 is MNHEY, CDR2 SMNVEV, per germline (reference sequence). Trimming removed 1 base at V and 5 bases at J, with 17 bases between. The CDR3: CASSLLRRGGQETQYF. CDR3 nucleotide sequence: TGTGCCAGCAGTTTATTGAGGCGGGGCGGGCAGGAGACCCAGTACTTC.

The chain recombines TRBV10-3 with TRBJ1-1; D is perhaps TRBD1 (5 bases). Per the germline V gene, CDR1 is ENHRY and CDR2 is SYGVKD. The CDR3 contains 13 residues. Trimming removed 2 bases at V and 5 bases at J, with 9 bases between. The CDR3 region has the DNA TGTGCCATCAGTGAGGTGGGGCCGACTGAAGCTTTCTTT. It encodes CAISEVGPTEAFF.

The rearrangement uses TRBV7-6 and TRBJ1-1, with 8 nucleotides matching TRBD1. This CDR3 is 14 amino acids long. CDR1 SGHVS and CDR2 FNYEAQ come from the germline V gene. J was trimmed by 1 base and V by 5 bases; bases with no gene match: 3. The CDR3 here is CASSIGTGNTEAFF. CDR3 DNA: TGTGCCAGCAGCATAGGGACAGGGAACACTGAAGCTTTCTTT. Together with reference TRBV7-6 and TRBJ1-1, the CDR3 gives the full variable domain: GAGVSQSPRYKVTKRGQDVALRCDPISGHVSLYWYRQALGQGPEFLTYFNYEAQQDKSGLPNDRFSAERPEGSISTLTIQRTEQRDSAMYRCASSIGTGNTEAFFGQGTRLTVV.

CDR3 bases: TGTGCCAGCAGTCCCCCAGGGACAGGGATCTACGAGCAGTACTTC. Encoded protein: CASSPPGTGIYEQYF. V and J are TRBV28 and TRBJ2-7; 9 nucleotides match TRBD1. The germline V gene has CDR1 MDHEN and CDR2 SYDVKM. The V segment lost 5 bases and the J segment 3 bases; nucleotides outside the gene matches: 8. The CDR3 spans 15 residues.

This clone has a single count. This chain links TRBV19 with TRBJ1-1; possible D gene TRBD1, 5 bases. Per the germline V gene, CDR1 is LNHDA and CDR2 is SQIVND (reference sequence). This CDR3 is 14 amino acids long. Between the trimmed V and J ends, which lost 7 bases and 6 bases, there was a span of 18 bases. As DNA, the CDR3 is TGTGCCAGTAACCGAGCTTCAGGGTGGCCTGAAGCTTTCTTT. This sequence encodes CASNRASGWPEAFF.

The genes are TRBV4-2 and TRBJ2-2; 8 bases map to TRBD2. In germline, CDR1 is LGHNA, CDR2 YNFKEQ. Trimming took 4 bases from V and 7 from J; bases not matched to a gene: 11. The CDR3 extends over 16 amino acids. This chain's CDR3 is CASSRDPGGEGGELFF. CDR3 sequence (DNA): TGTGCCAGCAGCCGCGACCCCGGGGGGGAGGGCGGGGAGCTGTTTTTT.

Of note for this clone: Its ends do not fully match the called genes, so a read error is possible. The chain employs TRBV19 and TRBJ1-2, with D perhaps TRBD1 (5 bases). This CDR3 contains 10 residues. CDR1 and CDR2 from the germline V gene are LNHDA and SQIVND (reference sequence). CDR3 sequence: CASSIGGTSF. The CDR3 nucleotides read TGTGCCAGTAGTATAGGCGGGACCTCCTTC.

This chain connects TRBV27 to TRBJ1-4, with 11 positions matching TRBD1. CDR1 is MNHEY, CDR2 SMNVEV, per germline (reference sequence). V shed 4 bases, J shed 7 bases, and the junction held 5 bases outside the gene matches. This CDR3 is built from 15 residues. CDR3 coding DNA: TGTGCCAGCAGTTACCAGGGACAGGGGGGTGAAAAACTGTTTTTT. This codes for CASSYQGQGGEKLFF.

The rearrangement joins TRBV15 to TRBJ2-7, with 8 bases aligning to TRBD1. Germline trimming cut 4 bases from V and 5 bases from J; bases unmatched to any gene: 7. The CDR3 is 14 residues long. The V gene's germline CDR1 is LNHNV and CDR2 YYDKDF (reference sequence). The CDR3 loop is CATSNDRGFDEQYF. The CDR3 DNA follows: TGTGCCACCAGCAACGACAGGGGTTTCGACGAGCAGTACTTC.

This clone was counted a single time. The chain carries TRBV19 and TRBJ1-2, with 7 bases matching TRBD1. There are 17 residues in the CDR3. The V segment lost 1 base and the J segment 3 bases; nucleotides outside the gene matches: 11. CDR1 is LNHDA, CDR2 SQIVND, per germline (reference sequence). The CDR3 DNA reads TGTGCCAGTAGTATAGCTCCATGGACAGGACAAGACTATGGCTACACCTTC. Amino acids: CASSIAPWTGQDYGYTF.

The chain joins TRBV9 to TRBJ2-1; perhaps TRBD1 as D (5 bases). Germline assignment: CDR1 SGDLS and CDR2 YYNGEE. CDR3 size: 15 residues. Trimming removed 7 bases at V and 3 bases at J, with 17 bases between. CDR3 region: CASSVGAGFYNEQFF. The CDR3 region has the DNA TGTGCCAGCTCCGTTGGGGCCGGCTTCTACAATGAGCAGTTCTTC.

The rearrangement joins TRBV11-3 to TRBJ2-3; 11 bases line up with TRBD1. V lost 4 bases to trimming and J lost 9 bases; unmatched junction nucleotides: 9. CDR3 length: 15 amino acids. Germline CDR1 and CDR2: SGHNT and YENEEA. CDR3 bases: TGTGCCAGCAGCTCATATGGGACAGGGGGAGACACGCAGTATTTT. Translated: CASSSYGTGGDTQYF.

The chain couples TRBV3-1 (or the pseudogene TRBV3-2) to TRBJ1-1; D is unresolved. The V end lost 1 base, the J end lost 7 bases, and 7 bases lay between the germline ends. In germline, CDR1 is LGHDT, CDR2 YNNKEL (reference sequence). The CDR3 covers 12 residues. The chain's CDR3 is CASSQGLNEAFF. The CDR3 coding sequence is TGTGCCAGCAGCCAAGGGCTGAATGAAGCTTTCTTT.

The chain carries TRBV10-2 and TRBJ2-5; TRBD2 agrees at 13 bases. Germline CDR1 WSHSY, CDR2 SAAADI. J lost 2 bases, V lost 4 bases, and 13 bases had no gene match. This CDR3 contains 19 residues. CDR3 nucleotide sequence: TGCGCCAGCAGTGGTTGGACTAGCGGGGGACCACTAAATCAAGAGACCCAGTACTTC. Its protein is CASSGWTSGGPLNQETQYF.

The CDR3 is CASRGQSTEAFF. CDR3 DNA sequence: TGTGCCAGCAGGGGACAAAGCACTGAAGCTTTCTTT. The rearrangement uses TRBV6-5 and TRBJ1-1; TRBD1 is a possible D gene (6 bases). Trimming removed 6 bases from V and 4 bases from J, with 9 bases in between. The CDR3 length is 12 residues. Per germline, CDR1 MNHEY and CDR2 SVGAGI.

The chain is built from TRBV24-1 and TRBJ2-2; 8 bases are shared with TRBD1. V was clipped by 11 bases and J by 3 bases; unmatched bases: 4. Germline V lookup: CDR1 KGHDR, CDR2 SFDVKD. CDR3 length equals 13 residues. DNA for the CDR3: TGTGCCAACCCGACAGGGGACACCGGGGAGCTGTTTTTT. Its protein product is CANPTGDTGELFF.

This clone was seen repeatedly, ten times or more. The chain employs TRBV23-1 and TRBJ1-1; D is unresolved. TRBV23-1 is annotated as an ORF whose role is uncertain. Trimming removed 0 bases from V and 0 bases from J, with 8 bases in between. CDR3 length: 15 residues. CDR3: CASSQSRALNTEAFF. DNA of the CDR3: TGCGCCAGCAGTCAATCGAGGGCCTTGAACACTGAAGCTTTCTTT.

This CDR3 reads CASSQQGSTEAFF. Here the CDR3 DNA reads TGCGCCAGCAGCCAACAGGGTAGCACTGAAGCTTTCTTT. This rearrangement joins TRBV10-1 to TRBJ1-1; perhaps TRBD1 as D (6 bases). Germline-derived CDR1 and CDR2 are WNHNN and SYGVQD (reference sequence). V was trimmed by 6 bases and J by 4 bases, leaving 12 bases between them. The CDR3 runs 13 residues.